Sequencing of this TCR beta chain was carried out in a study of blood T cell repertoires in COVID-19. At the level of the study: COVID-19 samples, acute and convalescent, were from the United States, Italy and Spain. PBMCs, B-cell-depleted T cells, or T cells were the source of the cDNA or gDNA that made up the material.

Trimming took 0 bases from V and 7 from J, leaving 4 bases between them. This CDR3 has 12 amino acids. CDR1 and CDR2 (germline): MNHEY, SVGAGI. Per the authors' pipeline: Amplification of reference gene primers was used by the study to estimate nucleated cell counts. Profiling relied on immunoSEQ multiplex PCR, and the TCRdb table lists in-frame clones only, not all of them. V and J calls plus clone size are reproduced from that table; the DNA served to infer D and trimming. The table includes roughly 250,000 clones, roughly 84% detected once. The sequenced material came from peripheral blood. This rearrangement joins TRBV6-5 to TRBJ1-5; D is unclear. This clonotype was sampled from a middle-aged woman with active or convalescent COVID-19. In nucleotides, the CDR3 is TGTGCCAGCAGTTACTCTAGCCAGCCCCAGCATTTT. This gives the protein CASSYSSQPQHF.